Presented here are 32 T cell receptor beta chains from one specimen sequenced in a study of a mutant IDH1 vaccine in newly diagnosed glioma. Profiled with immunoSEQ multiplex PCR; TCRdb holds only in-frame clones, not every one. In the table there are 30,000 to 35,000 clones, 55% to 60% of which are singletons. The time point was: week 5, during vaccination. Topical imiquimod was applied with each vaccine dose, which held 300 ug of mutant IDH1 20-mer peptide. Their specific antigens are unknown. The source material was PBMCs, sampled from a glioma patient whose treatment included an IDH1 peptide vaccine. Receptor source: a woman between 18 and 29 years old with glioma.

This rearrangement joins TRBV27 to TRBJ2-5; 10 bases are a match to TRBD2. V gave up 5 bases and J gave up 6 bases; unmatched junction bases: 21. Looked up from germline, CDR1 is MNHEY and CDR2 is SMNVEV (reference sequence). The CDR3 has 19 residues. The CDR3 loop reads CASSGDPFTSGLAQKTQYF. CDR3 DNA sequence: TGTGCCAGCAGTGGCGACCCTTTTACCTCGGGACTAGCGCAAAAGACCCAGTACTTC.

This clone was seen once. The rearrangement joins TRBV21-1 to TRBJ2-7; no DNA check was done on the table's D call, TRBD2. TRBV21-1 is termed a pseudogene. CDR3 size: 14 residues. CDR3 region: CASMAGGLPYEQYF. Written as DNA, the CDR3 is TGTGCCAGCATGGCGGGGGGCCTCCCCTACGAGCAGTACTTC.

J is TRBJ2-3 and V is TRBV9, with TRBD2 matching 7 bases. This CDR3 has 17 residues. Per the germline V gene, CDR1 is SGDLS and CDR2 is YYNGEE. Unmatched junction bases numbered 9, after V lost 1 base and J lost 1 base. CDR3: CASSVPERGDGTDTQYF. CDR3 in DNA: TGTGCCAGCAGCGTACCGGAACGGGGGGACGGCACAGATACGCAGTATTTT.

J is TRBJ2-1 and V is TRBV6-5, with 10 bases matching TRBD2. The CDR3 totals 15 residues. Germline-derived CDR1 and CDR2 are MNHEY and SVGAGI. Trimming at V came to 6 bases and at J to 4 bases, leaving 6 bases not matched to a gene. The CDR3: CASRPTSGTYNEQFF. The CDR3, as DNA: TGTGCCAGCAGACCCACTAGCGGGACTTACAATGAGCAGTTCTTC.

CDR3 amino acids: CASSPGLAVNEQFF. The DNA for the CDR3 is TGTGCCAGCAGCCCGGGACTAGCGGTCAATGAGCAGTTCTTC. The gene calls are TRBV11-3 and TRBJ2-1; 11 positions agree with TRBD2. V was pared by 5 bases and J by 6 bases, with 3 bases of the junction left unmatched. CDR1 and CDR2 (germline): SGHNT, YENEEA. The CDR3 is 14 amino acids. Looking up the rest from reference TRBV11-3 and TRBJ2-1 gives the full variable domain: EAGVVQSPRYKIIEKKQPVAFWCNPISGHNTLYWYLQNLGQGPELLIRYENEEAVDDSQLPKDRFSAERLKGVDSTLKIQPAELGDSAVYLCASSPGLAVNEQFFGPGTRLTVL.

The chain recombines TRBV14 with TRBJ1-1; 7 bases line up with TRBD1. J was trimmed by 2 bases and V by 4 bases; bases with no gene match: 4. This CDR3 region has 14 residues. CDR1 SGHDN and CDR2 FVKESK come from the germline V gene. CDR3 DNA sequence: TGTGCCAGCAGCCCGAGACAGGGTAACACTGAAGCTTTCTTT. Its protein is CASSPRQGNTEAFF.

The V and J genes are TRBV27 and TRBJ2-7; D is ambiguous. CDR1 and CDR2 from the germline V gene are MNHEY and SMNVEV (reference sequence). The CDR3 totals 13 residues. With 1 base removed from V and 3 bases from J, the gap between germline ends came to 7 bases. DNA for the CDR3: TGTGCCAGCAGTTTATACTATGGCTACGAGCAGTACTTC. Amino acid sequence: CASSLYYGYEQYF.

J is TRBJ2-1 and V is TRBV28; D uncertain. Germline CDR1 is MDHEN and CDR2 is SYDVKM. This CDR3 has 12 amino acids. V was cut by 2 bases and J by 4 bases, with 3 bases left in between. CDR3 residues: CASSLGYNEQFF. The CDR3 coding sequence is TGTGCCAGCAGTTTAGGATACAATGAGCAGTTCTTC.

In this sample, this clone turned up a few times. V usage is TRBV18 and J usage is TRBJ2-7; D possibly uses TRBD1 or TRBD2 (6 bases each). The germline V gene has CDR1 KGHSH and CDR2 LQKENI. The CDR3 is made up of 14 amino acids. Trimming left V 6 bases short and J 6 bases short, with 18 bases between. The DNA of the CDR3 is TGTGCCAGCTCCAGGGGCGGGGCTCGGGTCGAGCAGTACTTC. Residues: CASSRGGARVEQYF.

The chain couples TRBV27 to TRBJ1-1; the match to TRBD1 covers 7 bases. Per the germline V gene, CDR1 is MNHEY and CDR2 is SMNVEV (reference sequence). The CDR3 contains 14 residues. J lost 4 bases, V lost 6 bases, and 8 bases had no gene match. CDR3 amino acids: CASRQIQGRTEAFF. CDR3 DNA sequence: TGTGCCAGCAGACAAATACAGGGGCGCACTGAAGCTTTCTTT.

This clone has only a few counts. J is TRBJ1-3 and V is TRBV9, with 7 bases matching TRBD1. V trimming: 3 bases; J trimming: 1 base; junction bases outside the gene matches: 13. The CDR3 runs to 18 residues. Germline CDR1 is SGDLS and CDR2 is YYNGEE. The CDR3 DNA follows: TGTGCCAGCAGCGAAGGGAGACGTACAGGGGAATCTGGAAACACCATATATTTT. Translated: CASSEGRRTGESGNTIYF. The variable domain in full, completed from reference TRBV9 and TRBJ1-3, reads DSGVTQTPKHLITATGQRVTLRCSPRSGDLSVYWYQQSLDQGLQFLIQYYNGEERAKGNILERFSAQQFPDLHSELNLSSLELGDSALYFCASSEGRRTGESGNTIYFGEGSWLTVV.

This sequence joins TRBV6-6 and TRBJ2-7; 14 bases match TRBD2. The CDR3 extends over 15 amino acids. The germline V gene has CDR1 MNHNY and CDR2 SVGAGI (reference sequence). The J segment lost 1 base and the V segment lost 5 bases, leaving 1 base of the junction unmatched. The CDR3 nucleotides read TGTGCCAGCAGTGGGACTAGCGGGAGATCCTACGAGCAGTACTTC. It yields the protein CASSGTSGRSYEQYF.

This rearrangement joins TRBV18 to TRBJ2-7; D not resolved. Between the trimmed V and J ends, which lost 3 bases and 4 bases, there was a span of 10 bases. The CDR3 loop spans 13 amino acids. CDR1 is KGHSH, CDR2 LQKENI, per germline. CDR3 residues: CASSPSVGYEQYF. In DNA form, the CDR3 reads TGTGCCAGCTCACCGAGTGTTGGGTACGAGCAGTACTTC.

The CDR3: CASSSDSLPYGYTF. CDR3 DNA sequence: TGTGCCAGCAGCTCGGACAGCCTGCCCTATGGCTACACCTTC. The chain combines TRBV5-6 with TRBJ1-2, with D possibly matching TRBD1 (6 bases). The CDR3 has 14 residues. The V gene lost 3 bases and the J gene lost 4 bases, with 13 bases spanning the gap. The germline V gene has CDR1 SGHDT and CDR2 YYEEEE.

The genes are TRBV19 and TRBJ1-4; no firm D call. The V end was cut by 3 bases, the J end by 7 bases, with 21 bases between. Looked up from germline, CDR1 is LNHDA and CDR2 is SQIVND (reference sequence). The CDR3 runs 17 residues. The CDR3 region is CASSIARRSGAGEKLFF. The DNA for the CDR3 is TGTGCCAGTAGTATTGCCAGGAGGAGCGGAGCAGGTGAAAAACTGTTTTTT.

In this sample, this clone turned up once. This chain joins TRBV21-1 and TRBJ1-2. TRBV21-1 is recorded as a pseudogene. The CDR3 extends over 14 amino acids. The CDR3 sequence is CASINRERIYGYTF. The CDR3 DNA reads TGTGCCAGCATCAACAGGGAGCGGATATATGGCTACACCTTC.

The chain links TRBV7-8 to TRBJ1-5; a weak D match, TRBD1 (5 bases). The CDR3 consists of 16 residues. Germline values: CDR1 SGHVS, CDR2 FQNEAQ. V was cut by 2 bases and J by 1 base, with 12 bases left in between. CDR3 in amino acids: CASSLQGGASNQPQHF. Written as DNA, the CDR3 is TGTGCCAGCAGCTTACAGGGAGGTGCGAGCAATCAGCCCCAGCATTTT.

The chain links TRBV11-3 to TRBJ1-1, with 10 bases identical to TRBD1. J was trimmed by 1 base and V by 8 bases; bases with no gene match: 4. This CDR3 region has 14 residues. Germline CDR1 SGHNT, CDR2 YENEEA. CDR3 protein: CASRTGGKNTEAFF. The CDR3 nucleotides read TGTGCCAGCCGGACAGGGGGGAAGAACACTGAAGCTTTCTTT.

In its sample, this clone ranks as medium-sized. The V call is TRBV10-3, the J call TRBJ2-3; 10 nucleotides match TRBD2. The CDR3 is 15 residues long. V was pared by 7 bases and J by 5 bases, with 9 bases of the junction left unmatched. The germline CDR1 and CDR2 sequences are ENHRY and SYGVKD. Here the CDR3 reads CAITRGLAGEDTQYF. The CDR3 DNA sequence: TGTGCCATCACCCGGGGGCTAGCGGGGGAAGATACGCAGTATTTT.

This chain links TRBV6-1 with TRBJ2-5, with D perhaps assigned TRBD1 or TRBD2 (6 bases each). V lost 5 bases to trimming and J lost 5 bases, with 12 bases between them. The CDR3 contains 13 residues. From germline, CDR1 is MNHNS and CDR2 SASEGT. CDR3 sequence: CASSHTGRETQYF. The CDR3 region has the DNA TGTGCCAGCAGTCATACAGGGAGGGAGACCCAGTACTTC.

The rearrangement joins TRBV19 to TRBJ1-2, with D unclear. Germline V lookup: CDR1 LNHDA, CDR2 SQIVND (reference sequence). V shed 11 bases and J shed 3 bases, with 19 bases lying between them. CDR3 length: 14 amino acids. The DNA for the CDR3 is TGTGCCTCAAAGGGAACAGTGGACTACTATGGCTACACCTTC. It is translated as CASKGTVDYYGYTF. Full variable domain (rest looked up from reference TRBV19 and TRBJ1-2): DGGITQSPKYLFRKEGQNVTLSCEQNLNHDAMYWYRQDPGQGLRLIYYSQIVNDFQKGDIAEGYSVSREKKESFPLTVTSAQKNPTAFYLCASKGTVDYYGYTFGSGTRLTVV.

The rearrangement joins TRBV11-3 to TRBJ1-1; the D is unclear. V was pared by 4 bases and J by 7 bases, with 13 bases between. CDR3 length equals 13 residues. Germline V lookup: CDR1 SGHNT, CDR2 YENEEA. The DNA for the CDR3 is TGTGCCAGCAGCTCCTATCCTAGGAATGAAGCTTTCTTT. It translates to CASSSYPRNEAFF. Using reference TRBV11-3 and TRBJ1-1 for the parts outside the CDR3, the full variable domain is EAGVVQSPRYKIIEKKQPVAFWCNPISGHNTLYWYLQNLGQGPELLIRYENEEAVDDSQLPKDRFSAERLKGVDSTLKIQPAELGDSAVYLCASSSYPRNEAFFGQGTRLTVV.

Here the CDR3 reads CSAIYEGTEAFF. CDR3 nucleotides: TGCAGCGCCATATACGAGGGGACTGAAGCTTTCTTT. The chain couples TRBV29-1 to TRBJ1-1; D possibly corresponds to TRBD1 (5 bases). The CDR3 totals 12 residues. V lost 7 bases, J lost 5 bases, and 14 bases lay in between. Germline V CDR1 and CDR2: SQVTM, ANQGSEA.

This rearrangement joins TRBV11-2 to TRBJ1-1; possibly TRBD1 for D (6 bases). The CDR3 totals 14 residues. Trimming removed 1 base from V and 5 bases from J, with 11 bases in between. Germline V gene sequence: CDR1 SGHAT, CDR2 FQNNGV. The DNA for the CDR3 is TGTGCCAGCAGCTTAGGGTGGGGGGCAACTGAAGCTTTCTTT. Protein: CASSLGWGATEAFF.

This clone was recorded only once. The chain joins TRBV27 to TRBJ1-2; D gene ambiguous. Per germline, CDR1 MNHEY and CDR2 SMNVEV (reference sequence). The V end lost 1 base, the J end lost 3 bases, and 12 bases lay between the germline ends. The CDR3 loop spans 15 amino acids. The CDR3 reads CASSLFGAQDYGYTF. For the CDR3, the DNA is TGTGCCAGCAGTTTATTCGGCGCTCAGGACTATGGCTACACCTTC.

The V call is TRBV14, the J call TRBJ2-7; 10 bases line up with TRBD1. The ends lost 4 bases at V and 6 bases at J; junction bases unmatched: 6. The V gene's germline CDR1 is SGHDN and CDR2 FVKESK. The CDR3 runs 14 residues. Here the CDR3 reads CASSPDRGQSEQYF. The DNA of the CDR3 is TGTGCCAGCAGCCCCGACAGGGGGCAGAGCGAGCAGTACTTC.

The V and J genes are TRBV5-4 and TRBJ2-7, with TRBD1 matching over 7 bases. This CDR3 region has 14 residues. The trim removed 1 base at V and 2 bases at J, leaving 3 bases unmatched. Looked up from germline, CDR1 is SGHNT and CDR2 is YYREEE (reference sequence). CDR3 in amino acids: CASSLQGVAYEQYF. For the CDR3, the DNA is TGTGCCAGCAGCTTGCAGGGGGTAGCCTACGAGCAGTACTTC.

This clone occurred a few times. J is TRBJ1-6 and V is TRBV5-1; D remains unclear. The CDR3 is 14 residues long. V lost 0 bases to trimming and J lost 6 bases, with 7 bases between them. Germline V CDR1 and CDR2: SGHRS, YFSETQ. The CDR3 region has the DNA TGCGCCAGCAGCTTGGTGGAGGTTAATTCACCCCTCCACTTT. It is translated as CASSLVEVNSPLHF. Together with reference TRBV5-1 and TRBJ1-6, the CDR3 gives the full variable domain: KAGVTQTPRYLIKTRGQQVTLSCSPISGHRSVSWYQQTPGQGLQFLFEYFSETQRNKGNFPGRFSGRQFSNSRSEMNVSTLELGDSALYLCASSLVEVNSPLHFGNGTRLTVT.

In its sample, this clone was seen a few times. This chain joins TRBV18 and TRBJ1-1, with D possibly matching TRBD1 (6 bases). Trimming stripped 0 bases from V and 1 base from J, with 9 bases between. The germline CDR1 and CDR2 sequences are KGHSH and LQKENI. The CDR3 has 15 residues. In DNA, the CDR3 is TGTGCCAGCTCACCACCGGGGGGGCGGAACACTGAAGCTTTCTTT. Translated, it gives CASSPPGGRNTEAFF.

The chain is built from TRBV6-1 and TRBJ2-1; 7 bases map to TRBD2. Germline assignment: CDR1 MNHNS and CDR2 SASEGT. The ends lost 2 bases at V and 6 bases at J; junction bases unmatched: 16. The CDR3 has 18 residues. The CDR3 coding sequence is TGTGCCAGCAGTGAACTACCTCCTTCTAGCGGAAGCTTCAATGAGCAGTTCTTC. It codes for CASSELPPSSGSFNEQFF.

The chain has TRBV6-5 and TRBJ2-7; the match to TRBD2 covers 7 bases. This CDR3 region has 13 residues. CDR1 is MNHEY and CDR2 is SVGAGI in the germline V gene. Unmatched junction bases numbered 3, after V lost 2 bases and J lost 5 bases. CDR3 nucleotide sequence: TGTGCCAGCAGTTACAGGGGAGGGGACGAGCAGTACTTC. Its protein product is CASSYRGGDEQYF.

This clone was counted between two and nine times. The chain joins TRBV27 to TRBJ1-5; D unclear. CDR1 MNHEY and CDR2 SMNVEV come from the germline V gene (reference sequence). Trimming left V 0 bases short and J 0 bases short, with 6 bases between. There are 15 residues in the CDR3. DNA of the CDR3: TGTGCCAGCAGTTTATCGAGGCATAGCAATCAGCCCCAGCATTTT. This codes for CASSLSRHSNQPQHF.